Detailed here is one T cell receptor beta chain. What it binds is unknown. Germline V lookup: CDR1 SQVTM, CDR2 ANQGSEA. The V gene lost 4 bases and the J gene lost 0 bases, with 10 bases spanning the gap. This CDR3 is built from 14 residues. The data were obtained in a study of CD4 T cells in relation to SARS-CoV-2 and coronaviruses. Study details: PBMCs were cultured with antigen for nine to eleven days before TCR beta sequencing. Study-level findings and limits: Crossreactive clones expanded significantly less to SARS-CoV-2 than monoreactive clones. No crossreactivity against non-spike viral proteins was tested here.

CD4+ T cells from unexposed donors were obtained before the COVID-19 pandemic (2011-2018). CD4+ T cells were isolated from the cells after 10 days of culture. Unexposed-donor CD4+ T cells were probed with SARS-CoV-2 S/N and four cold-coronavirus spikes, cells permitting. Using immunoSEQ multiplex PCR, the repertoire was profiled, and TCRdb retains in-frame clones only, with some absent. The sample records about 22,000 clones, 74% being singletons. The chain joins TRBV29-1 to TRBJ1-5; perhaps TRBD1 as D (5 bases). The clonotype originates from a human donor in good health. Sequenced material: CD4+ T cells from PBMCs, cultured in vitro. In DNA form, the CDR3 reads TGCAGCGTTGGGGACGGCTATAGCAATCAGCCCCAGCATTTT. This codes for CSVGDGYSNQPQHF.